These 29 T cell receptor beta chains were all obtained from the same sample, sequenced in a study of T cell responses to AZD1222 COVID-19 vaccine. The data were produced by immunoSEQ multiplex PCR, yet TCRdb's version contains in-frame clones alone and is incomplete. The profile shows roughly 98,000 clones, 84% of them singletons. The sequenced sample was peripheral blood, obtained 28 days after the second AZD1222 dose. These receptors all come from an adult who received the AZD1222 COVID-19 vaccine.

This clone was seen just once. This chain connects TRBV2 to TRBJ1-4, with TRBD1 matching 7 bases. Germline trimming cut 3 bases from V and 6 bases from J; bases unmatched to any gene: 13. The germline V gene has CDR1 SNHLY and CDR2 FYNNEI. The CDR3 is 17 residues long. The CDR3 DNA follows: TGTGCCAGCAGTGAGAGCCGATCAAAGACAGGGTATGAAAAACTGTTTTTT. The encoded protein is CASSESRSKTGYEKLFF.

V usage is TRBV11-2 and J usage is TRBJ1-1; no clear D gene. The V end was cut by 3 bases, the J end by 3 bases, with 2 bases between. The CDR3 sequence is 11 residues long. Germline CDR1 and CDR2: SGHAT and FQNNGV. The CDR3 DNA is TGTGCCAGCAGCTTCTACACTGAAGCTTTCTTT. This sequence encodes CASSFYTEAFF.

The chain recombines TRBV29-1 with TRBJ2-5; D is ambiguous. Trimming stripped 7 bases from V and 2 bases from J, with 14 bases between. CDR1 SQVTM and CDR2 ANQGSEA come from the germline V gene. The CDR3 has 13 residues. CDR3 in amino acids: CSATPSGQETQYF. For the CDR3, the DNA is TGCAGCGCCACCCCGTCGGGTCAAGAGACCCAGTACTTC.

The rearrangement links TRBV5-6 to TRBJ1-1, with TRBD1 matching 9 bases. Trimming removed 4 bases from V and 1 base from J; junction bases left unmatched: 5. The CDR3 covers 15 residues. Per germline, CDR1 SGHDT and CDR2 YYEEEE. The CDR3: CASSPPGQGNTEAFF. For the CDR3, the DNA is TGTGCCAGCAGCCCCCCGGGACAGGGGAACACTGAAGCTTTCTTT.

This chain connects TRBV18 to TRBJ1-3; D not certain. Trimming pared 4 bases from V and 0 bases from J, leaving 16 bases between. Germline V gene data show CDR1 as KGHSH and CDR2 as LQKENI. CDR3 size: 17 residues. CDR3 sequence reads: CASSRQQPQSSGNTIYF. The CDR3 region has the DNA TGTGCCAGCTCACGTCAACAGCCTCAGAGCTCTGGAAACACCATATATTTT.

V is TRBV19 and J is TRBJ1-3; D call uncertain. The CDR3 sequence is 15 residues long. Trimming pared 6 bases from V and 0 bases from J, leaving 12 bases between. Germline V lookup: CDR1 LNHDA, CDR2 SQIVND (reference sequence). Here the CDR3 DNA reads TGTGCCAGTAGCCCCGGGCCTCCCTCTGGAAACACCATATATTTT. This translates into CASSPGPPSGNTIYF.

This chain joins TRBV6-2 or TRBV6-3 and TRBJ1-2, with D perhaps matching TRBD1 (5 bases). V gave up 4 bases and J gave up 1 base, with 10 bases separating them. CDR1 and CDR2 from the germline V gene are MNHEY and SVGEGT. The CDR3 is made up of 14 amino acids. The CDR3 region is CASSSYRSNYGYTF. In nucleotides, the CDR3 is TGTGCCAGCAGTTCCTACAGGAGTAACTATGGCTACACCTTC.

V gene TRBV2 combines with J gene TRBJ1-2; no firm D call. V dropped 8 bases and J dropped 1 base, with 14 bases sitting between them. The CDR3 extends over 14 amino acids. CDR1 and CDR2 (germline): SNHLY, FYNNEI. CDR3 in amino acids: CASGGITVNYGYTF. The CDR3 DNA is TGTGCCAGCGGTGGAATTACAGTTAACTATGGCTACACCTTC.

The chain is built from TRBV12-3 or TRBV12-4 and TRBJ2-5; unclear D gene. Trimming removed 0 bases at V and 5 bases at J, with 7 bases between. The CDR3 totals 13 residues. The CDR3 protein is CASSLAFWETQYF. In DNA, the CDR3 is TGTGCCAGCAGTTTAGCCTTCTGGGAGACCCAGTACTTC.

J is TRBJ1-5 and V is TRBV28, with D unresolved. The CDR3 has 15 amino acids. Trimming stripped 7 bases from V and 4 bases from J, with 17 bases between. The germline CDR1 and CDR2 sequences are MDHEN and SYDVKM. The CDR3 coding sequence is TGTGCCAGCATGGTTTCTAGGGTAGGGAATCAGCCCCAGCATTTT. Translating it yields CASMVSRVGNQPQHF. The whole variable domain, filled in from reference TRBV28 and TRBJ1-5, reads DVKVTQSSRYLVKRTGEKVFLECVQDMDHENMFWYRQDPGLGLRLIYFSYDVKMKEKGDIPEGYSVSREKKERFSLILESASTNQTSMYLCASMVSRVGNQPQHFGDGTRLSIL.

The gene calls are TRBV6-1 and TRBJ1-5; weak D call: TRBD1 (5 bases). The ends were cut back, 3 bases at V and 1 base at J, with 22 bases in the middle. The germline V gene encodes CDR1 MNHNS and CDR2 SASEGT. The CDR3 spans 19 residues. CDR3 in amino acids: CASSDLPRGYGGSNQPQHF. CDR3 DNA: TGTGCCAGCAGTGATCTTCCGAGGGGTTACGGGGGGAGCAATCAGCCCCAGCATTTT.

V is TRBV6-1 and J is TRBJ1-3; 8 bases are a match to TRBD1. The junction had 13 bases not matched to a gene; V was cut back by 0 bases and J by 0 bases. The CDR3 is 20 amino acids. The germline V gene has CDR1 MNHNS and CDR2 SASEGT. This CDR3 reads CASSEALPYRDRRSGNTIYF. The CDR3, as DNA: TGTGCCAGCAGTGAAGCGCTTCCGTACAGGGACAGGCGCTCTGGAAACACCATATATTTT.

The V call is TRBV19, the J call TRBJ1-1; 8 bases are a match to TRBD1. With 7 bases clipped from V and 1 base from J, the junction kept 11 bases outside the gene matches. This CDR3 has 16 amino acids. Per the germline V gene, CDR1 is LNHDA and CDR2 is SQIVND (reference sequence). This CDR3 reads CASTVEVGTGNTEAFF. For the CDR3, the DNA is TGTGCCAGTACCGTAGAGGTAGGGACAGGGAACACTGAAGCTTTCTTT. Together with reference TRBV19 and TRBJ1-1, the CDR3 gives the full variable domain: DGGITQSPKYLFRKEGQNVTLSCEQNLNHDAMYWYRQDPGQGLRLIYYSQIVNDFQKGDIAEGYSVSREKKESFPLTVTSAQKNPTAFYLCASTVEVGTGNTEAFFGQGTRLTVV.

V gene TRBV3-1 (or the pseudogene TRBV3-2) combines with J gene TRBJ2-7; D might be TRBD1 (5 bases). Per germline, CDR1 LGHDT and CDR2 YNNKEL (reference sequence). CDR3 length: 16 amino acids. Trimming stripped 3 bases from V and 2 bases from J, with 17 bases between. The CDR3, as DNA: TGTGCCAGCAGCCATGTACAGGTTGGGGTCCCCTACGAGCAGTACTTC. Its translation is CASSHVQVGVPYEQYF.

The chain carries TRBV20-1 and TRBJ1-2; tentatively, D is TRBD1 (6 bases). The CDR3 is 13 residues long. Trimming removed 3 bases from V and 4 bases from J, with 12 bases in between. CDR1 and CDR2 (germline): DFQATT, SNEGSKA (reference sequence). Written as DNA, the CDR3 is TGCAGTGCTAGTAGGCAGGGGCTCTATGGCTACACCTTC. Translating gives CSASRQGLYGYTF.

The chain joins TRBV4-1 to TRBJ2-2; 8 nucleotides match TRBD1. The V gene's germline CDR1 is MGHRA and CDR2 YSYEKL. The CDR3 totals 17 residues. V gave up 4 bases and J gave up 6 bases; unmatched junction bases: 13. This CDR3 reads CASSRPAGTGAPGELFF. CDR3 sequence (DNA): TGCGCCAGCAGCCGCCCAGCCGGGACAGGTGCCCCCGGGGAGCTGTTTTTT.

The V gene is TRBV3-1 (or the pseudogene TRBV3-2), the J gene TRBJ2-3; no definite D call. V lost 4 bases and J lost 6, with 11 bases in between. Germline V CDR1 and CDR2: LGHDT, YNNKEL (reference sequence). This CDR3 has 13 amino acids. CDR3 in amino acids: CASSPSNSDTQYF. The CDR3 DNA reads TGTGCCAGCAGCCCCTCCAATAGCGATACGCAGTATTTT.

The CDR3 DNA sequence: TGCGCCAGCAGCTTGACTGGGAACACAGATACGCAGTATTTT. The encoded protein is CASSLTGNTDTQYF. The J gene is TRBJ2-3, the V gene TRBV5-1; D not certain. This CDR3 is built from 14 residues. Germline CDR1 and CDR2: SGHRS and YFSETQ. Trimming removed 1 base at V and 2 bases at J, with 8 bases between.

The chain is built from TRBV6-2 or TRBV6-3 and TRBJ2-7; 7 nucleotides line up with TRBD2. Germline CDR1 MNHEY, CDR2 SVGEGT. Germline trimming cut 6 bases from V and 5 bases from J; bases unmatched to any gene: 10. This CDR3 is built from 14 residues. CDR3 nucleotide sequence: TGTGCCAGCAGCCCAAGCGGGAACCAAAACGAGCAGTACTTC. Translation: CASSPSGNQNEQYF.

The rearrangement uses TRBV6-6 and TRBJ1-1; D is unclear. The CDR3 sequence is 15 residues long. Germline V lookup: CDR1 MNHNY, CDR2 SVGAGI (reference sequence). V gave up 2 bases and J gave up 1 base, with 11 bases separating them. CDR3 residues: CASSYNYQENTEAFF. CDR3 nucleotide sequence: TGTGCCAGCAGTTACAATTATCAGGAGAACACTGAAGCTTTCTTT.

This chain joins TRBV30 and TRBJ1-2; D is perhaps TRBD1 (5 bases). The CDR3 is made up of 9 amino acids. Trimming took off 3 bases at V and 14 bases at J, with 10 bases between the two ends. Germline-derived CDR1 and CDR2 are GTSNPN and SVGIG (reference sequence). The CDR3, as DNA: TGTGCCTGGAGGGTGGGGGAGACCTTC. It yields the protein CAWRVGETF.

V and J are TRBV24-1 and TRBJ2-1; TRBD2 agrees at 7 bases. The trim removed 1 base at V and 8 bases at J, leaving 1 base unmatched. The germline V gene has CDR1 KGHDR and CDR2 SFDVKD. CDR3 length: 13 residues. The CDR3 bases are TGTGCCACCAGTGATTTAGGGAGGGATGAGCAGTTCTTC. Its translation is CATSDLGRDEQFF.

The rearrangement links TRBV7-2 to TRBJ1-6, with D unresolved. Trimming left V 1 base short and J 0 bases short, with 7 bases between. CDR1 and CDR2 (germline): SGHTA, FQGNSA. The CDR3 is 16 amino acids. CDR3 protein: CASSLGWTSYNSPLHF. Here the CDR3 DNA reads TGTGCCAGCAGCTTAGGGTGGACCTCCTATAATTCACCCCTCCACTTT.

This clone appeared once. The chain links TRBV10-3 to TRBJ2-3; D unclear. Germline CDR1 ENHRY, CDR2 SYGVKD. The CDR3 is 16 residues long. The germline V and J ends were trimmed by 4 bases and 0 bases, with 14 bases remaining between them. CDR3: CAISALRAASTDTQYF. The CDR3 DNA reads TGTGCCATCAGTGCCCTTCGGGCAGCTAGCACAGATACGCAGTATTTT.

The genes are TRBV4-1 and TRBJ2-7, with a tentative D call TRBD1 (7 bases). This CDR3 contains 17 residues. Germline CDR1 and CDR2: MGHRA and YSYEKL. Trimming removed 0 bases from V and 2 bases from J, with 17 bases in between. The CDR3 DNA reads as TGCGCCAGCAGCCAAGATGCGTCGGCCAGGGGGGCCTACGAGCAGTACTTC. Its translation is CASSQDASARGAYEQYF.

The gene calls are TRBV24-1 and TRBJ1-5; the D gene is possibly TRBD1 (6 bases). V lost 3 bases and J 4 bases, leaving 9 bases between the germline ends. Germline CDR1 and CDR2: KGHDR and SFDVKD. The CDR3 is 14 residues long. The CDR3 nucleotides read TGTGCCACCAGTGATGAGGGGGATAATCAGCCCCAGCATTTT. This translates into CATSDEGDNQPQHF.

V and J are TRBV7-9 and TRBJ2-7; D uncertain. V was shortened by 1 base and J by 0 bases, with 10 bases between the two germline ends. CDR3 length: 15 residues. Germline V gives CDR1 SEHNR, CDR2 FQNEAQ (reference sequence). Here the CDR3 reads CASSLVGPSSYEQYF. DNA for the CDR3: TGTGCCAGCAGCTTAGTAGGACCGAGCTCCTACGAGCAGTACTTC.

The V call is TRBV5-5, the J call TRBJ1-5; 11 bases map to TRBD1. V shed 2 bases, J shed 3 bases, and the junction held 16 bases outside the gene matches. Germline V lookup: CDR1 SGHKS, CDR2 YYEKEE (reference sequence). The CDR3 runs to 20 residues. The DNA for the CDR3 is TGTGCCAGCAGCTTACGGACAGGGGGCAGTGCCCTAGCCAACAATCAGCCCCAGCATTTT. Translated, it gives CASSLRTGGSALANNQPQHF. The entire variable domain, with the rest obtained from reference TRBV5-5 and TRBJ1-5, is as follows: DAGVTQSPTHLIKTRGQQVTLRCSPISGHKSVSWYQQVLGQGPQFIFQYYEKEERGRGNFPDRFSARQFPNYSSELNVNALLLGDSALYLCASSLRTGGSALANNQPQHFGDGTRLSIL.

A remark on this clone: Other nucleotide sequences in the sample specify the same CDR3. The chain combines TRBV5-1 with TRBJ2-5; the match to TRBD2 covers 7 bases. The germline gives CDR1 SGHRS, CDR2 YFSETQ. V trimming: 3 bases; J trimming: 4 bases; junction bases outside the gene matches: 0. This CDR3 region has 12 residues. The CDR3 region is CASSSGGETQYF. DNA for the CDR3: TGCGCCAGCAGCTCGGGAGGAGAGACCCAGTACTTC.